Sequencing of this TCR beta chain was carried out in a study of T cell clonality in common variable immunodeficiency (dated by TCRdb to about 2015). Beyond this particular receptor, the publication reports: The authors noted that sequencing repertoires of T cell subpopulations would be needed to clarify what caused the increased clonality in CVID. CVID subjects shared fewer TCRbeta clones with each other than healthy controls did (p < 0.0001). Correlations between repertoire features and clinical complications were limited by patient heterogeneity within the CVID cohort. CVID TCRbeta sequences were reported to have fewer deletions and N-nucleotide insertions and to lack highly modified clones with 13 or more V deletions. TCRbeta clonality was higher in CVID subjects than in healthy controls (t-test p = 0.018), and the increase was most characteristic of about a third of subjects. Even though DNA input was equal, the average per sample came to 82,000 or so unique sequences for controls compared with roughly 30,000 for CVID samples.

V is cut by 4 bases and J by 3 bases, and the space between the germline ends is 16 bases. Via the germline V gene, CDR1 is SGHDN and CDR2 FVKESK. From the cysteine up to the phenylalanine, the CDR3 has a length of 16 residues. Of the CDR3's DNA, 39 bases were read; they are in frame from base 1. This clone was recorded at least ten times. Its antigen is unknown. The sequenced fragment ends 3 residues before the CDR3 boundary, so the rest is inferred from the germline J gene. Equivalent amounts of genomic DNA from CVID and control samples were used as sequencing input. For every sample, a 60 bp segment covering the rearranged TCRbeta CDR3 region was amplified and then sequenced. TCRbeta amplification used the immunoSEQ assay, a bias-corrected multiplex PCR with high-throughput sequencing. The paper's processing steps were these. Each unique nucleotide sequence was treated as a clone and annotated with V, D and J genes, copy number and frequency. Sequences were labeled productive if in frame, and non-productive if out of frame or containing stop codons. As previously described, clonality was calculated on the basis of Shannon's entropy. Mean CDR3 Kyte-Doolittle hydropathy was derived from the predicted amino acid sequences of productive clones. Using the R hclust function, scaled V gene usage was clustered hierarchically with Manhattan distance and complete linkage. Sharing of clones by CDR3 amino acid sequence was evaluated through resampling of 12 repertoires per group over 100 rounds. The repertoires were searched for 70 published EBV-specific and a few hundred published CMV-specific TCRbeta sequences. After a couple of CVID samples that produced fewer than 10,000 sequences were dropped from the analysis, 35 to 50 CVID repertoires remained. Sourced from immuneACCESS, this table was stored by TCRdb with only in-frame sequences that have V and J called. A share of the clones is absent; for the studies checked, an unresolved V gene accounts for under half, and the remainder has no known explanation. V and J calls and clone size follow that table, whereas D and trimming were derived from the DNA. This sample was tabulated with about 60,000 clones, among which there are no singletons. Together, the top ten hold about 1.5% of the sample.

Most of the CVID patients and most of the healthy controls were of Caucasian heritage. Heparinized peripheral whole blood samples of roughly 5 to 8.5 ml were obtained from each donor. TCRbeta CDR3 repertoires were sequenced from genomic DNA of adults with common variable immune deficiency (CVID) and healthy adult controls. The control group was made up of some 22 healthy adult volunteers (10 male and about twelve female) whose ages ranged from about 23 to 66 years, with a mean age of approximately 37. To isolate peripheral blood mononuclear cells, diluted blood was subjected to density centrifugation over Hypaque 1077 or Ficoll-Paque. Genomic DNA was obtained from unsorted mononuclear cells using either Qiagen column purification or a centrifugation-based method.

The chain was built from TRBV14 and TRBJ2-1, with TRBD1 perhaps the D gene, on 6 matching bases. Source material: peripheral blood mononuclear cells. The receptor was derived from a person aged 18-70 years in good health. Here the CDR3 is given as CASSLNSGTRYNEQFF. CDR3 DNA (partial): TGTGCCAGCAGCCTTAATTCCGGGACACGCTACAATGAG.